The clone carrying this T cell receptor beta chain was picked up a small number of times. Marked H&E slides guided macrodissection of tumor areas from four or five unstained, deparaffinized approximately 10 um sections. Assay used: immunoSEQ multiplex PCR; TCRdb lists only in-frame clones, some missing. The sample lists more than 4,000 clones; around 84% were seen once. This entry comes from a study of T cells in lung cancer brain metastases. V was pared by 2 bases and J by 14 bases, with 24 bases between. This CDR3 comprises 14 residues. Germline V lookup: CDR1 SQVTM, CDR2 ANQGSEA. The sample comprised tumor tissue from the primary lung tumor. The genes are TRBV29-1 and TRBJ1-2, with D possibly being TRBD1 (6 bases). The clonotype originates from a woman between 50 and 59 years old with non-small cell lung cancer. CDR3 nucleotide sequence: TGCAGCGTTGAAAACTTAGGGGGTGTCGGATTCGTGACCTTC. It is translated as CSVENLGGVGFVTF.